Below, 22 T cell receptor beta chains from the same sample are listed, as sequenced in a study of blood T cell repertoires in COVID-19. The assay was immunoSEQ multiplex PCR, and TCRdb's table has in-frame clones only and misses some. Found here are around 150,000 clones, 75% to 90% of them singletons; the top ten hold roughly 2.5%. The specimen was peripheral blood. These receptors all stem from a man aged 50-60 years with active COVID-19.

The chain is built from TRBV5-1 and TRBJ2-7; 9 bases map to TRBD1. The CDR3 runs 14 residues. Germline V gene lookup returns CDR1 SGHRS and CDR2 YFSETQ. Losses at the gene ends were 0 bases for V and 5 bases for J; bases not matched to a gene: 3. The CDR3 DNA is TGCGCCAGCAGCTTGGATGGACAGGGGAACGAGCAGTACTTC. It is translated as CASSLDGQGNEQYF.

This chain uses TRBV5-6 with TRBJ1-3; D call uncertain. The CDR3 loop spans 15 amino acids. Germline V gene sequence: CDR1 SGHDT, CDR2 YYEEEE. V lost 1 base to trimming and J lost 0 bases, with 8 bases between them. This CDR3 reads CASSLTRFSGNTIYF. For the CDR3, the DNA is TGTGCCAGCAGCTTGACGCGTTTCTCTGGAAACACCATATATTTT.

This clone was observed a single time. This rearrangement joins TRBV6-2 or TRBV6-3 to TRBJ2-5, with D possibly being TRBD1 (6 bases). The CDR3 is 15 residues long. Per the germline V gene, CDR1 is MNHEY and CDR2 is SVGEGT. Trimming cost V 2 bases and J 2 bases, with 12 bases left between them. The CDR3 loop is CASSYASTGQETQYF. The CDR3 nucleotides are TGTGCCAGCAGTTACGCGTCGACAGGACAAGAGACCCAGTACTTC.

As for this clone: It is unclear where the CDR3 begins or ends on the DNA, so no DNA is shown, and the CDR3 is as TCRdb lists it. The genes are TRBV24-1 and TRBJ2-3; TRBD1 reflects the table's D call only, with no check against the DNA. Germline CDR1 is KGHDR and CDR2 is SFDVKD. The length of the CDR3 is 15 amino acids, counting both ends. The CDR3: CATSTSGAGTDTQYF.

The DNA of the CDR3 is TGCGCCAGCAGCCAGTCACTAGCGGGGGGGATCTACGAGCAGTACTTC. This codes for CASSQSLAGGIYEQYF. This chain links TRBV4-1 with TRBJ2-7; the match to TRBD2 covers 13 bases. The CDR3 is 16 amino acids. Germline V gene lookup returns CDR1 MGHRA and CDR2 YSYEKL. Unmatched junction bases numbered 5, after V lost 3 bases and J lost 3 bases.

This clone was detected once. The chain couples TRBV12-1 to TRBJ2-7; the table's D call, TRBD2, has no DNA check behind it. TRBV12-1 is described as a pseudogene. This CDR3 is built from 14 residues. CDR3 loop: CASSFAVAVHEQYF. Here the CDR3 DNA reads TGTGCCAGCAGCTTTGCGGTAGCTGTCCACGAGCAGTACTTC.

The rearrangement links TRBV5-6 to TRBJ1-4, with a possible D match to TRBD1 (5 bases). This CDR3 contains 14 residues. V lost 1 base and J 6 bases, leaving 10 bases between the germline ends. CDR1 SGHDT and CDR2 YYEEEE come from the germline V gene. As DNA, the CDR3 is TGTGCCAGCAGCTTGTTGTCGGGGGATGAAAAACTGTTTTTT. This encodes CASSLLSGDEKLFF.

This chain uses TRBV5-6 with TRBJ1-5; 8 bases align to TRBD1. The CDR3 has 16 amino acids. V lost 4 bases to trimming and J lost 6 bases; unmatched junction nucleotides: 12. CDR1 SGHDT and CDR2 YYEEEE come from the germline V gene. The CDR3 spells CASSTLDRDESQPQHF. The CDR3 DNA reads as TGTGCCAGCAGCACCTTGGACAGGGACGAAAGTCAGCCCCAGCATTTT.

The CDR3 DNA is TGTGCCAGCAGCCCGCGAGCCGGGGGGGTCACTGAAGCTTTCTTT. It translates to CASSPRAGGVTEAFF. V usage is TRBV7-2 and J usage is TRBJ1-1, with a weak D call TRBD1 (5 bases). Per germline, CDR1 SGHTA and CDR2 FQGNSA. The V and J ends lost 5 bases and 4 bases respectively, with 17 bases between them. This CDR3 is built from 15 residues.

The rearrangement joins TRBV5-8 to TRBJ2-1; 9 bases align to TRBD1. Per the germline V gene, CDR1 is SGHTS and CDR2 is YDEGEE. The CDR3 is made up of 19 amino acids. The ends lost 4 bases at V and 0 bases at J; junction bases unmatched: 14. The CDR3: CASSIPRDRAPSSYNEQFF. The DNA of the CDR3 is TGTGCCAGCAGCATACCCCGGGACAGGGCCCCAAGCTCCTACAATGAGCAGTTCTTC.

This clone has more than one count but fewer than ten. V usage is TRBV9 and J usage is TRBJ2-1, with D maybe TRBD2 (5 bases). The CDR3 is made up of 14 amino acids. V was pared by 0 bases and J by 5 bases, with 9 bases between. CDR1 and CDR2 (germline): SGDLS, YYNGEE. CDR3 DNA sequence: TGTGCCAGCAGCGTAGAGCTAGCCCACAATGAGCAGTTCTTC. This gives the protein CASSVELAHNEQFF.

This chain joins TRBV12-3 or TRBV12-4 and TRBJ2-1; D is unclear. This CDR3 is built from 13 residues. V was clipped by 6 bases and J by 2 bases, with 8 bases between them. CDR3 DNA: TGTGCCAGCAGCCCCCAGGCCTACAATGAGCAGTTCTTC. It specifies CASSPQAYNEQFF.

This chain links TRBV6-5 with TRBJ1-1, with unresolved D. The V end was cut by 0 bases, the J end by 1 base, with 3 bases between. The CDR3 covers 13 residues. Germline V gives CDR1 MNHEY, CDR2 SVGAGI. CDR3 region: CASSYSSNTEAFF. The CDR3 DNA reads TGTGCCAGCAGTTACTCCTCGAACACTGAAGCTTTCTTT.

The chain employs TRBV19 and TRBJ2-1; 10 bases match TRBD1. CDR1 is LNHDA and CDR2 is SQIVND in the germline V gene (reference sequence). V lost 4 bases, J lost 6 bases, and 6 bases stayed unmatched. The CDR3 consists of 15 residues. CDR3 in DNA: TGTGCCAGTAGTAAAGGGACAGGGGCAGGCAATGAGCAGTTCTTC. Translated: CASSKGTGAGNEQFF.

The chain is built from TRBV6-5 and TRBJ2-3, with 8 positions matching TRBD2. V was pared by 6 bases and J by 4 bases, with 3 bases of the junction left unmatched. The V gene's germline CDR1 is MNHEY and CDR2 SVGAGI. This CDR3 comprises 13 residues. The CDR3 sequence: CASRRGGPDTQYF. The CDR3 DNA reads TGTGCCAGCAGACGCGGGGGGCCAGATACGCAGTATTTT.

This chain connects TRBV5-1 to TRBJ1-4, with D unclear. The V gene lost 0 bases and the J gene lost 4 bases, with 13 bases spanning the gap. The CDR3 spans 16 residues. Germline values: CDR1 SGHRS, CDR2 YFSETQ. The CDR3 bases are TGCGCCAGCAGCTTGGCCCCTCCAGGAAGTAATGAAAAACTGTTTTTT. Amino acids: CASSLAPPGSNEKLFF.

The V call is TRBV18, the J call TRBJ2-6; the match to TRBD1 covers 8 bases. V was pared by 8 bases and J by 0 bases, with 6 bases of the junction left unmatched. This CDR3 region has 16 residues. The germline CDR1 and CDR2 sequences are KGHSH and LQKENI. The CDR3 DNA is TGTGCCAGCGTCCGGGACAGGAGCTCTGGGGCCAACGTCCTGACTTTC. Translation: CASVRDRSSGANVLTF.

This clone has only a few counts. The CDR3 region has the DNA TGCAGCATTCAGAATTCGGGCGAGCAGTACTTC. Translation: CSIQNSGEQYF. This sequence joins TRBV29-1 and TRBJ2-7; D gene unclear. The V end lost 8 bases, the J end lost 6 bases, and 14 bases lay between the germline ends. Germline V gene sequence: CDR1 SQVTM, CDR2 ANQGSEA. The CDR3 consists of 11 residues.

V and J are TRBV18 and TRBJ2-7; no reliable D call. Trimming removed 3 bases at V and 6 bases at J, with 6 bases between. Germline V gives CDR1 KGHSH, CDR2 LQKENI. The CDR3 sequence is 11 residues long. In nucleotides, the CDR3 is TGTGCCAGCTCACCGGGCCCCGAGCAGTACTTC. Its protein product is CASSPGPEQYF.

V usage is TRBV6-5 and J usage is TRBJ1-2; D perhaps matches TRBD1 (5 bases). Looked up from germline, CDR1 is MNHEY and CDR2 is SVGAGI. The V and J ends lost 7 bases and 5 bases respectively, with 14 bases between them. CDR3 length equals 13 residues. CDR3 DNA sequence: TGTGCCAGCACTCCCCAGGGAGGGTATGGCTACACCTTC. Amino acid sequence: CASTPQGGYGYTF.

This chain joins TRBV11-3 and TRBJ2-2; D unclear. Trimming shortened V by 2 bases and J by 7 bases, and 11 bases separated the two germline ends. CDR3 length equals 14 residues. Germline CDR1 reads SGHNT; CDR2 reads YENEEA. The CDR3 sequence: CASSLSRHGGELFF. For the CDR3, the DNA is TGTGCCAGCAGCTTAAGTCGACATGGCGGGGAGCTGTTTTTT.

This clone appeared a single time. The CDR3 coding sequence is TGTGCCAGCAGCACCGGGACACCTACCCAGTACTTC. Translation gives CASSTGTPTQYF. The chain employs TRBV5-6 and TRBJ2-5; perhaps TRBD1 as D (6 bases). Trimming cost V 4 bases and J 8 bases, with 12 bases left between them. Germline V gene data show CDR1 as SGHDT and CDR2 as YYEEEE. CDR3 length: 12 residues.